The 6 T cell receptor beta chains below all came from one sample that was sequenced in a study of shared clonotypes between healthy human individuals. The table came from immunoSEQ multiplex PCR; TCRdb's copy has only in-frame clones and leaves some out. The sample has about 1.9 million clones; about 94% are singletons. Naive-designated CD8 cells lacked CD45RO, were positively enriched for CCR7, and omitted terminally differentiated effector memory CD45RA+ cells. Sequenced input: naive CD8+ T cells from PBMCs. Every receptor here comes from a young man in good health. Some clones in this sample may be carry-over from other donors' samples.

The chain carries TRBV13 and TRBJ2-2; D is possibly TRBD2 (5 bases). The CDR3 extends over 15 amino acids. Trimming pared 4 bases from V and 4 bases from J, leaving 13 bases between. Germline CDR1 reads PRHDT; CDR2 reads FYEKMQ (reference sequence). In nucleotides, the CDR3 is TGTGCCAGCAGCTGGGGAGCGTTAATCACCGGGGAGCTGTTTTTT. Translated: CASSWGALITGELFF.

This chain links TRBV5-1 with TRBJ2-2; the match to TRBD1 covers 9 bases. The CDR3 has 16 residues. The junction had 5 bases not matched to a gene; V was cut back by 2 bases and J by 3 bases. Looked up from germline, CDR1 is SGHRS and CDR2 is YFSETQ. CDR3 sequence: CASSFSRTGDTGELFF. In nucleotides, the CDR3 is TGCGCCAGCAGCTTTAGTAGGACAGGGGACACCGGGGAGCTGTTTTTT.

The chain links TRBV28 to TRBJ1-4; D unclear. V was trimmed by 3 bases and J by 7 bases, leaving 9 bases between them. The germline V gene encodes CDR1 MDHEN and CDR2 SYDVKM. CDR3 size: 13 residues. CDR3 nucleotides: TGTGCCAGCAGTTTCATTCGGGTTGAAAAACTGTTTTTT. Translated: CASSFIRVEKLFF.

For this clone: The sample has other DNA sequences that encode this CDR3 too. The V and J genes are TRBV4-3 and TRBJ2-7, with 8 bases aligning to TRBD2. Germline values: CDR1 LGHNA, CDR2 YSLEER. This CDR3 comprises 14 residues. Losses at the gene ends were 2 bases for V and 4 bases for J; bases not matched to a gene: 4. CDR3 in DNA: TGCGCCAGCAGCCAATCCAGCGGGAGTTACGAGCAGTACTTC. Amino acids: CASSQSSGSYEQYF.

This chain connects TRBV4-1 to TRBJ2-7, with TRBD2 identical over 8 bases. V dropped 0 bases and J dropped 2; count of bases not matched to a gene: 3. This CDR3 region has 15 residues. Germline V lookup: CDR1 MGHRA, CDR2 YSYEKL. The CDR3 loop is CASSQDRGGPYEQYF. Written as DNA, the CDR3 is TGCGCCAGCAGCCAAGACCGGGGGGGACCCTACGAGCAGTACTTC.

The chain has TRBV4-2 and TRBJ1-4, with 7 bases matching TRBD1. The CDR3 has 16 amino acids. Germline lookup yields CDR1 LGHNA and CDR2 YNFKEQ. J lost 0 bases, V lost 5 bases, and 6 bases had no gene match. The CDR3 here is CASSERDSSTNEKLFF. For the CDR3, the DNA is TGTGCCAGCAGCGAACGGGACAGTTCAACTAATGAAAAACTGTTTTTT.